This T cell receptor (beta chain) was sequenced during a study of T cell repertoires in cytomegalovirus infection. TCRdb analysed the reads with MiXCR anew, one entry per CDR3 protein. The profile covers about 230,000 distinct CDR3 sequences, with roughly 22% appearing a single time and 15% to 20% taken by the ten largest. The germline CDR1 and CDR2 sequences are DFQATT and SNEGSKA (reference sequence). This CDR3 comprises 14 residues. The sample comprised CD8+ T cells from PBMCs. This sequence was found in a human donor in good health (CMV status not recorded). Some clones in this sample may be carry-over from other donors' samples. The J gene is TRBJ2-1, the V gene TRBV20-1; 8 positions match TRBD2. DNA of the CDR3: TGCAGCGTAACGGGGGGGACGGGTTACAATGAGCAGTTCTTC. This sequence encodes CSVTGGTGYNEQFF.